This T cell receptor beta chain originates from a study of CD8+ T cells in alopecia areata. Turning to the study itself: The drug, oral tofacitinib, was given to treated patients at 5 to 10 mg twice daily.

RNA was isolated and reverse transcribed to cDNA, the sequencing template. The method was immunoSEQ multiplex PCR; TCRdb's version includes in-frame clones alone and lacks a portion of them. Seen here are around 50,000 clones, around 96% observed once, and the top ten hold roughly 24%. About this clone itself: The antigen is undetermined.

Germline V lookup: CDR1 MNHEY, CDR2 SMNVEV (reference sequence). Trimming cost V 5 bases and J 4 bases, with 11 bases left between them. The CDR3 is made up of 13 amino acids. Study findings and constraints: Sharing of TCRs across patients appeared less clear than in mice, possibly for HLA-related reasons.

This receptor was taken from a human donor with alopecia areata. This sample comprised CD8+ T cells sorted from blood, obtained at week 0. The rearrangement links TRBV27 to TRBJ2-5; D uncertain. CDR3 nucleotide sequence: TGTGCCAGCAGTGATTTTCCCCCAGAGACCCAGTACTTC. It yields the protein CASSDFPPETQYF.